These 26 T cell receptor beta chains originate from one sample sequenced in a study of control samples from healthy donors and cancer patients. Some clones are missing from TCRdb's copy, which holds only in-frame ones; the method was immunoSEQ multiplex PCR. The sample has over 150,000 clones; approximately 96% are singletons. Sample: blood. These TCRs come from a woman aged 25-40 years in good health.

As for this clone: The sample carries other DNA sequences with the same CDR3. This chain joins TRBV3-1 (or the pseudogene TRBV3-2) and TRBJ1-1; D is perhaps TRBD1 (6 bases). V was clipped by 5 bases and J by 1 base, with 11 bases between them. CDR1 is LGHDT and CDR2 is YNNKEL in the germline V gene (reference sequence). The CDR3 has 14 residues. In DNA, the CDR3 is TGTGCCAGCAGCGTACAGGGTAGGAACACTGAAGCTTTCTTT. It yields the protein CASSVQGRNTEAFF.

This clone occurred once. The rearrangement joins TRBV4-1 to TRBJ1-4; no clear D. Germline V CDR1 and CDR2: MGHRA, YSYEKL. This CDR3 region has 15 residues. V lost 6 bases to trimming and J lost 7 bases, with 18 bases between them. The CDR3 here is CASRRAGTTFEKLFF. DNA of the CDR3: TGCGCCAGCAGGCGGGCGGGCACTACCTTTGAAAAACTGTTTTTT.

This chain joins TRBV5-1 and TRBJ2-3; TRBD2 matches at 9 bases. Trimming took 0 bases from V and 2 from J; bases not matched to a gene: 4. This CDR3 is built from 16 residues. Looked up from germline, CDR1 is SGHRS and CDR2 is YFSETQ. CDR3 DNA: TGCGCCAGCAGCTTGGAGGTAGCGGGGGCCACAGATACGCAGTATTTT. Translation gives CASSLEVAGATDTQYF.

CDR3 residues: CASSLEWGAIGELFF. DNA for the CDR3: TGTGCCAGCAGCTTAGAATGGGGGGCGATCGGGGAGCTGTTTTTT. V gene TRBV11-2 combines with J gene TRBJ2-2, with D perhaps being TRBD1 or TRBD2 (6 bases each). The CDR3 loop spans 15 amino acids. Trimming cost V 0 bases and J 7 bases, with 12 bases left between them. CDR1 is SGHAT and CDR2 is FQNNGV in the germline V gene.

This clone appeared once. This chain links TRBV7-8 with TRBJ1-1, with unresolved D. CDR3 length equals 14 residues. Between the trimmed V and J ends, which lost 1 base and 1 base, there was a span of 7 bases. Germline CDR1 reads SGHVS; CDR2 reads FQNEAQ. The CDR3 region is CASSLGNWNTEAFF. The CDR3, as DNA: TGTGCCAGCAGCTTAGGAAACTGGAACACTGAAGCTTTCTTT.

Many counts were recorded for this clone. V is TRBV3-1 (or the pseudogene TRBV3-2) and J is TRBJ2-1; 7 bases are a match to TRBD2. Unmatched junction bases numbered 16, after V lost 0 bases and J lost 8 bases. The germline V gene encodes CDR1 LGHDT and CDR2 YNNKEL (reference sequence). The CDR3 is 18 amino acids. CDR3 in amino acids: CASSQDLGDTRLADEQFF. The DNA for the CDR3 is TGTGCCAGCAGCCAAGATCTCGGAGACACCCGACTAGCCGATGAGCAGTTCTTC.

The rearrangement links TRBV28 to TRBJ1-2; D might be TRBD1 (6 bases). Germline CDR1 is MDHEN and CDR2 is SYDVKM. The CDR3 is 16 residues long. V lost 5 bases to trimming and J lost 2 bases, with 18 bases between them. The CDR3 region is CASSPHAQGLNYGYTF. The DNA of the CDR3 is TGTGCCAGCAGTCCCCATGCACAGGGTTTAAACTATGGCTACACCTTC.

This chain links TRBV15 with TRBJ1-4, with a tentative D call TRBD1 (5 bases). The ends were cut back, 0 bases at V and 8 bases at J, with 13 bases in the middle. CDR1 is LNHNV and CDR2 is YYDKDF in the germline V gene (reference sequence). The CDR3 is made up of 15 amino acids. The CDR3 DNA follows: TGTGCCACCAGCAGAGATCGTTTGACAGACGAAAAACTGTTTTTT. Its translation is CATSRDRLTDEKLFF.

The chain joins TRBV5-1 to TRBJ2-7, with D unresolved. The CDR3 spans 15 residues. The V gene lost 2 bases and the J gene lost 2 bases, with 14 bases spanning the gap. Germline CDR1 SGHRS, CDR2 YFSETQ. CDR3 nucleotide sequence: TGCGCCAGCAGCTTCATGCCAGAAAGAACCTACGAGCAGTACTTC. Its translation is CASSFMPERTYEQYF.

This rearrangement joins TRBV21-1 to TRBJ1-3; the DNA was not used to check the table's D call, TRBD1. TRBV21-1 is described as a pseudogene. The CDR3 has 17 residues. The CDR3 DNA reads as TGTGCCAGCAGCACCCATCGACAGGGGGCGTCTGGAAACACCATATATTTT. It translates to CASSTHRQGASGNTIYF.

This chain uses TRBV10-3 with TRBJ2-6; TRBD2 aligns across 9 bases. The CDR3 is 16 residues long. Germline V lookup: CDR1 ENHRY, CDR2 SYGVKD. The V gene end was trimmed by 6 bases and the J gene end by 1 base; junction bases not matched to a gene: 4. DNA of the CDR3: TGTGCCATCAGAGCGGGGGGCGGGTCTGGGGCCAACGTCCTGACTTTC. As protein: CAIRAGGGSGANVLTF.

This clone was detected once. The genes are TRBV7-6 and TRBJ1-2; possibly TRBD1 for D (5 bases). Per the germline V gene, CDR1 is SGHVS and CDR2 is FNYEAQ. The CDR3 runs 15 residues. Trimming removed 1 base at V and 3 bases at J, with 12 bases between. CDR3: CASSLVGAGDYGYTF. CDR3 bases: TGTGCCAGCAGCTTAGTTGGGGCCGGGGACTATGGCTACACCTTC.

The CDR3 nucleotides are TGCGCCAGCAGCTTGGCAGGAGGGACTTACACCGGGGAGCTGTTTTTT. Protein: CASSLAGGTYTGELFF. V gene TRBV5-1 combines with J gene TRBJ2-2; possibly TRBD2 for D (6 bases). This CDR3 contains 16 residues. V lost 0 bases to trimming and J lost 3 bases, with 12 bases between them. The germline V gene has CDR1 SGHRS and CDR2 YFSETQ. The complete variable domain, with remaining parts taken from reference TRBV5-1 and TRBJ2-2, reads KAGVTQTPRYLIKTRGQQVTLSCSPISGHRSVSWYQQTPGQGLQFLFEYFSETQRNKGNFPGRFSGRQFSNSRSEMNVSTLELGDSALYLCASSLAGGTYTGELFFGEGSRLTVL.

CDR3 bases: TGTGCCAGCAGTCACCGACTAGCGGGAGCCAAAAACATTCAGTACTTC. This sequence encodes CASSHRLAGAKNIQYF. V is TRBV5-8 and J is TRBJ2-4; 10 positions match TRBD2. This CDR3 spans 16 amino acids. Germline-derived CDR1 and CDR2 are SGHTS and YDEGEE. The V gene end was trimmed by 5 bases and the J gene end by 0 bases; junction bases not matched to a gene: 5.

This chain uses TRBV13 with TRBJ2-1, with TRBD2 matching 7 bases. CDR1 is PRHDT, CDR2 FYEKMQ, per germline (reference sequence). Trimming took 5 bases from V and 5 from J; bases not matched to a gene: 6. The CDR3 loop spans 14 amino acids. The CDR3 is CASSKRDRDNEQFF. The CDR3 DNA reads as TGTGCCAGCAGCAAGCGGGACCGCGACAATGAGCAGTTCTTC. Variable domain in full (rest from reference TRBV13 and TRBJ2-1): AAGVIQSPRHLIKEKRETATLKCYPIPRHDTVYWYQQGPGQDPQFLISFYEKMQSDKGSIPDRFSAQQFSDYHSELNMSSLELGDSALYFCASSKRDRDNEQFFGPGTRLTVL.

The rearrangement uses TRBV11-1 and TRBJ1-1; D not resolved. V lost 4 bases and J 7 bases, leaving 10 bases between the germline ends. Germline CDR1 reads SGHAT; CDR2 reads FQDESV (reference sequence). CDR3 length equals 12 residues. The CDR3 DNA reads TGTGCCAGCAGCTCGGACCGCAATGAAGCTTTCTTT. Translated: CASSSDRNEAFF.

In its sample, this clone was seen once. The genes are TRBV7-9 and TRBJ1-1, with D possibly TRBD1 on 6 matching bases. V shed 4 bases and J shed 1 base, with 13 bases lying between them. In germline, CDR1 is SEHNR, CDR2 FQNEAQ (reference sequence). This CDR3 has 15 residues. The CDR3 loop reads CASSSTGTKNTEAFF. The CDR3 DNA reads as TGTGCCAGCAGCTCCACCGGGACAAAGAACACTGAAGCTTTCTTT.

CDR3 DNA sequence: TGTGCCTGGAGTGTCTTGAGGACACGGACGAACACTGAAGCTTTCTTT. Its translation: CAWSVLRTRTNTEAFF. This sequence joins TRBV30 and TRBJ1-1; possible D gene TRBD1, 5 bases. The germline gives CDR1 GTSNPN, CDR2 SVGIG (reference sequence). Trimming shortened V by 0 bases and J by 1 base, and 15 bases separated the two germline ends. This CDR3 contains 16 residues.

This clone was found once. The chain employs TRBV24-1 and TRBJ1-1; D uncertain. Deletions cut 3 bases from V and 8 bases from J, with 12 bases between. Germline loops: CDR1 KGHDR, CDR2 SFDVKD. CDR3 length: 13 residues. CDR3 region: CATSDSSPDEAFF. The CDR3 DNA reads TGTGCCACCAGTGATAGTAGTCCGGACGAAGCTTTCTTT.

V gene TRBV5-1 combines with J gene TRBJ2-5; D not resolved. Trimming removed 0 bases from V and 2 bases from J, with 5 bases in between. CDR1 is SGHRS, CDR2 YFSETQ, per germline. There are 13 residues in the CDR3. The CDR3 loop reads CASSLGTQETQYF. The CDR3 DNA reads as TGCGCCAGCAGCTTGGGTACACAAGAGACCCAGTACTTC.

The V gene is TRBV12-3 or TRBV12-4, the J gene TRBJ2-1, with D hard to call. The CDR3 loop spans 12 amino acids. Trimming pared 5 bases from V and 9 bases from J, leaving 11 bases between. This CDR3 reads CASSQPIGEQFF. As DNA, the CDR3 is TGTGCCAGCAGTCAACCCATCGGTGAGCAGTTCTTC.

The chain joins TRBV27 to TRBJ2-1; D might be TRBD1 (6 bases). This CDR3 region has 14 residues. V lost 7 bases to trimming and J lost 0 bases, with 10 bases between them. Per the germline V gene, CDR1 is MNHEY and CDR2 is SMNVEV (reference sequence). The CDR3 coding sequence is TGTGCCAGCAAACGACAGGCCTCCTACAATGAGCAGTTCTTC. Translation gives CASKRQASYNEQFF.

V is TRBV18 and J is TRBJ1-1; perhaps TRBD1 as D (6 bases). Trimming took off 2 bases at V and 4 bases at J, with 8 bases between the two ends. The CDR3 extends over 13 amino acids. Per germline, CDR1 KGHSH and CDR2 LQKENI. CDR3 sequence reads: CASSPSGVTEAFF. The CDR3 nucleotides are TGTGCCAGCTCACCATCAGGGGTCACTGAAGCTTTCTTT.

The V call is TRBV15, the J call TRBJ1-1; D is unresolved. Trimming removed 1 base at V and 6 bases at J, with 15 bases between. This CDR3 has 15 amino acids. Germline CDR1 LNHNV, CDR2 YYDKDF (reference sequence). CDR3 in amino acids: CATSRGSHEVPEAFF. CDR3 DNA: TGTGCCACCAGCAGAGGTAGCCACGAGGTACCTGAAGCTTTCTTT.

The J gene is TRBJ2-5, the V gene TRBV5-1; D is perhaps TRBD1 or TRBD2 (5 bases each). The CDR3 consists of 13 residues. Deletions cut 2 bases from V and 4 bases from J, with 9 bases between. Per the germline V gene, CDR1 is SGHRS and CDR2 is YFSETQ. The CDR3 protein is CASSFEGRETQYF. DNA of the CDR3: TGCGCCAGCAGCTTCGAGGGGCGAGAGACCCAGTACTTC.

The chain combines TRBV24-1 with TRBJ1-2; 9 nucleotides match TRBD1. V was pared by 3 bases and J by 7 bases, with 5 bases of the junction left unmatched. Looked up from germline, CDR1 is KGHDR and CDR2 is SFDVKD. The CDR3 runs 14 residues. The CDR3 DNA reads as TGTGCCACCAGTGATCTTACAGGGGGCACTGGCTACACCTTC. This translates into CATSDLTGGTGYTF.